Following are 6 T cell receptor beta chains from one sample sequenced in a study of T cells in Graves' hyperthyroidism and ophthalmopathy. RNA transcripts gave rise to amplified TCR beta CDR3 regions. HTBI primers were employed in a first-round RT-PCR of the TCR CDR3. TCRdb re-called the multiplex PCR reads through MiXCR, storing one row per CDR3 protein. The table lists 350,000 to 450,000 distinct CDR3 sequences, 17% of them singletons. Material for sequencing was blood. The receptor source for this set is a woman aged 25 to 45 with Graves' hyperthyroidism that later progressed to Graves' ophthalmopathy.

This clonotype was counted many times. V and J are TRBV6-1 and TRBJ2-7; possibly TRBD2 for D (6 bases). This CDR3 has 14 amino acids. V was trimmed by 7 bases and J by 2 bases, leaving 15 bases between them. Germline CDR1 and CDR2: MNHNS and SASEGT. CDR3 bases: TGTGCCAGCAATTACAAACTAGCAACCTACGAGCAGTACTTC. Translated, it gives CASNYKLATYEQYF.

This clonotype was found many times. The rearrangement uses TRBV5-1 and TRBJ1-1; the D gene is possibly TRBD1 (5 bases). In germline, CDR1 is SGHRS, CDR2 YFSETQ. The CDR3 is made up of 13 amino acids. The germline V and J ends were trimmed by 0 bases and 4 bases, with 7 bases remaining between them. The CDR3 sequence: CASSLATGTEAFF. The CDR3 DNA sequence: TGCGCCAGCAGCTTGGCTACAGGCACTGAAGCTTTCTTT.

This clonotype was detected a few times. The rearrangement links TRBV9 to TRBJ2-3; 8 bases match TRBD2. The CDR3 covers 17 residues. Germline trimming cut 4 bases from V and 1 base from J; bases unmatched to any gene: 11. Germline V gene lookup returns CDR1 SGDLS and CDR2 YYNGEE. CDR3 region: CASSLSTGGGGTDTQYF. DNA for the CDR3: TGTGCCAGCAGCCTCAGCACGGGGGGGGGCGGCACAGATACGCAGTATTTT. The whole variable domain, remainder taken from reference TRBV9 and TRBJ2-3, is DSGVTQTPKHLITATGQRVTLRCSPRSGDLSVYWYQQSLDQGLQFLIQYYNGEERAKGNILERFSAQQFPDLHSELNLSSLELGDSALYFCASSLSTGGGGTDTQYFGPGTRLTVL.

This clonotype was picked up many times. V gene TRBV28 combines with J gene TRBJ1-2, with a tentative D call TRBD1 (5 bases). In germline, CDR1 is MDHEN, CDR2 SYDVKM. This CDR3 spans 16 amino acids. V was pared by 7 bases and J by 1 base, with 19 bases between. The CDR3 nucleotides read TGTGCCAGCACCAACATACCCAGACAGCGTAACTATGGCTACACCTTC. Its protein is CASTNIPRQRNYGYTF.

At least ten counts were recorded for this clonotype. This chain links TRBV18 with TRBJ2-1; D is unclear. V shed 3 bases and J shed 9 bases, with 9 bases lying between them. The CDR3 is 12 amino acids. Germline V lookup: CDR1 KGHSH, CDR2 LQKENI. The chain's CDR3 is CASSPQLGEQFF. CDR3 nucleotides: TGTGCCAGCTCACCCCAACTGGGTGAGCAGTTCTTC.

The sample holds a few counts of this clonotype. The chain employs TRBV19 and TRBJ2-2, with D hard to call. The CDR3 runs 13 residues. Trimming removed 1 base at V and 5 bases at J, with 5 bases between. Germline values: CDR1 LNHDA, CDR2 SQIVND (reference sequence). CDR3 region: CASSIGRTGELFF. As DNA, the CDR3 is TGTGCCAGTAGTATAGGGCGTACCGGGGAGCTGTTTTTT.